The TCR beta chain described here comes from a study of regulatory T cells in long-lasting Graves disease. Unmatched junction bases numbered 3, after V lost 3 bases and J lost 3 bases. Germline CDR1 is MNHEY and CDR2 is SVGAGI. This CDR3 spans 14 amino acids. This clonotype has at least ten counts. The antigen remains undetermined. Arm-PCR with iRepertoire HTBI primers amplified the CDR3 regions for these TCR beta libraries. TCRdb re-called the multiplex PCR reads through MiXCR, storing one row per CDR3 protein. Of approximately 540,000 distinct CDR3 sequences in the sample, 12% were seen once. Points from the study as a whole: TRBV28 was favored in persistent disease, as were TRBJ1-2 and TRBJ2-5.

Time point of the sample: newly diagnosed GD, antithyroid drugs for less than 3 months. PBMC-extracted RNA yielded the TCR library. This sample also appeared in a second study, on T cells in Graves' hyperthyroidism and ophthalmopathy. That paper states: Most expanded thyroid clonotypes above 0.001 recurred in blood.

The sequence came from a woman younger than 45 with Graves disease. This material consisted of peripheral blood mononuclear cells (PBMCs), taken at new diagnosis, from a patient treated with antithyroid drugs. The chain uses TRBV6-5 and TRBJ2-7; 9 bases align to TRBD1. CDR3 nucleotide sequence: TGTGCCAGCAGTTATGGGGGACAGGGCTACGAGCAGTACTTC. Its translation is CASSYGGQGYEQYF.